The T cell receptor beta chain under discussion was sequenced for a study of blood T cell repertoires in COVID-19. Across the whole study: Spain, Italy and the United States supplied samples that represented acute and convalescent COVID-19. T cells, B-cell-depleted T cells, or PBMCs provided the cDNA or gDNA that served as material.

Individuals drawn from 24 US areas were roughly 18 to 100 years old. The CDR3 contains 17 residues. Trimming removed 0 bases at V and 4 bases at J, with 13 bases between. From germline, CDR1 is ENHRY and CDR2 SYGVKD. As originally analysed: Amplification from reference gene primers served as the basis for estimated nucleated cell counts. Sequencing used immunoSEQ multiplex PCR; TCRdb keeps in-frame clones, though not all of them. The V and J calls and clone size come from that table; D and trimming were worked out from the DNA. The repertoire holds fewer than 350,000 clones, with around 90% as singletons.

The sequenced material came from PBMCs or T cells enriched from blood (not recorded which). The V gene is TRBV10-3, the J gene TRBJ1-6, with unresolved D. The TCR was taken from a woman aged 18-30 years with acute COVID-19. The DNA for the CDR3 is TGTGCCATCAGTGAGTCGGCAGGCCGGGGTTATAATTCACCCCTCCACTTT. Translated: CAISESAGRGYNSPLHF.